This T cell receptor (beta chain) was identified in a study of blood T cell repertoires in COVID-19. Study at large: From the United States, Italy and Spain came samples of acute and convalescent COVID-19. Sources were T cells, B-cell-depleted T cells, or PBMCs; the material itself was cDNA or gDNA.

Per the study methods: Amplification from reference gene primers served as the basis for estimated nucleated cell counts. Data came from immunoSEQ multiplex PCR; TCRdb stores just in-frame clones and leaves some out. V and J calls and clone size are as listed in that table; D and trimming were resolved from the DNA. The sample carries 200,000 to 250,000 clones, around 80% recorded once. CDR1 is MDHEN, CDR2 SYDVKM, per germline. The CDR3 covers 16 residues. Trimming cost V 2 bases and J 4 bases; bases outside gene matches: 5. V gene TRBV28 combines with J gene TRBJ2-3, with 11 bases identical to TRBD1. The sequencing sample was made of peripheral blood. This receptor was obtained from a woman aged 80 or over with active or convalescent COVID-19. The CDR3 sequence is CASSLLGQGASDTQYF. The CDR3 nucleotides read TGTGCCAGCAGTTTACTTGGACAGGGGGCATCAGATACGCAGTATTTT.